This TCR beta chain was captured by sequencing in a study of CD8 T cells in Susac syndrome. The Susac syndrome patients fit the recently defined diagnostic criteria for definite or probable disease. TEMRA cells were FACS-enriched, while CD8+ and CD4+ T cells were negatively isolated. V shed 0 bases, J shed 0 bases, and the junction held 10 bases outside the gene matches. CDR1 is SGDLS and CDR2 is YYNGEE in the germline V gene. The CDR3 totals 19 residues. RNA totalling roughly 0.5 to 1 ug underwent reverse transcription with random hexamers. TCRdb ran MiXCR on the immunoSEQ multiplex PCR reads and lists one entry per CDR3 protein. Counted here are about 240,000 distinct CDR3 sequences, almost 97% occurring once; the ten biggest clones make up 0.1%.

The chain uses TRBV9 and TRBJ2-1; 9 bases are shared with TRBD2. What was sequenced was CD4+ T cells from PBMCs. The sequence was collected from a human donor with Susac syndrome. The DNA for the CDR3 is TGTGCCAGCAGCGTAGCAGGGGAACTAGCGGGTAGCTCCTACAATGAGCAGTTCTTC. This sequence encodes CASSVAGELAGSSYNEQFF.